The clone carrying this T cell receptor beta chain appeared many times. Its antigen remains unidentified. This CDR3 has 11 amino acids. Germline V gene data show CDR1 as SQVTM and CDR2 as ANQGSEA. The V end was cut by 3 bases, the J end by 1 base, with 2 bases between. Time point meaning: patch test 1, 2 weeks after DPC sensitization. The treatment was: therapeutic diphenylcyclopropenone sensitization with weekly scalp DPC. This sample is drawn from a study of human T cells and chemical hapten exposure. Overall study context: The use of 2% DPC on about 2 cm by about 2 cm of upper inner arm skin constituted sensitization.

TCRdb processed the RACE reads anew with MiXCR; each CDR3 protein has one entry. This sample has about 120,000 distinct CDR3 sequences; roughly an eighth occur once, and the top ten carry 0.7% to 0.95%. Whole-study findings and limits: Expanded TCRs grouped into significantly more large CDR3 similarity clusters than controls produced.

V and J are TRBV29-1 and TRBJ2-3; D is ambiguous. This receptor was identified in a man in his late teens or twenties with alopecia areata. Some clones in this sample may be carry-over from other donors' samples. The specimen comprised whole blood, sampled in connection with sensitization to the hapten diphenylcyclopropenone (DPC). CDR3 residues: CSVERTDTQYF. CDR3 nucleotide sequence: TGCAGCGTTGAGCGCACAGATACGCAGTATTTT.